This is a list of T cell receptor beta chains from one sample in a study of cytomegalovirus exposure and HLA in healthy donors. Measured with immunoSEQ multiplex PCR; TCRdb has only the in-frame clones, and not every one. This table has approximately 99,000 clones, 65% to 85% appearing once. Material for sequencing was PBMCs. These receptors were obtained from a middle-aged man in good health and CMV-seropositive. Both conserved end residues are part of each CDR3. D genes are given only for firm matches. Rows give clone size only sometimes, using once, few, many, or a class for an expanded clone.

j_gene	abundance	d_gene	v_gene	CDR3aa	CDR3nt
TRBJ2-1	NA	NA	TRBV5-1	CASSLTRSSYNEQFF	TGCGCCAGCAGCTTAACGAGGAGCTCCTACAATGAGCAGTTCTTC
TRBJ1-1	few	TRBD1	TRBV6-5	CASSYGTGIGTEAFF	TGTGCCAGCAGTTACGGGACAGGGATAGGTACTGAAGCTTTCTTT
TRBJ1-2	NA	TRBD1	TRBV2	CASSVTSPPGQGLSNYGYTF	TGTGCCAGCAGTGTAACCTCTCCTCCGGGACAGGGCCTTTCTAACTATGGCTACACCTTC
TRBJ1-2	NA	NA	TRBV19	CASRTWVAPNQGYTF	TGTGCCAGTAGGACGTGGGTAGCGCCCAACCAGGGCTACACCTTC
TRBJ2-7	NA	NA	TRBV28	CASSPFSEQYF	TGTGCCAGCAGTCCCTTCTCCGAGCAGTACTTC
TRBJ1-1	NA	TRBD1	TRBV19	CASRNPGGDYTEAFF	TGTGCCAGTAGGAACCCAGGGGGAGACTACACTGAAGCTTTCTTT
TRBJ2-1	few	TRBD1	TRBV2	CASSPGTGHNEQFF	TGTGCCAGCAGCCCCGGGACAGGGCACAATGAGCAGTTCTTC
TRBJ2-1	NA	NA	TRBV5-1	CASSSGDWAYNEQFF	TGCGCCAGCAGCTCAGGGGATTGGGCCTACAATGAGCAGTTCTTC
TRBJ2-1	few	TRBD2	TRBV2	CASSALPGTSINNEQFF	TGTGCCAGCAGTGCCCTCCCCGGGACTAGCATAAACAATGAGCAGTTCTTC
TRBJ1-2	NA	NA	TRBV14	CASSLLGGASGYTF	TGTGCCAGCAGCCTTTTGGGGGGGGCGTCTGGCTACACCTTC